Below, 26 T cell receptor beta chains from the same sample are listed, as sequenced in a study of cytomegalovirus exposure and HLA in healthy donors. Sequencing used immunoSEQ multiplex PCR; TCRdb keeps in-frame clones, though not all of them. The sample has roughly 130,000 clones; about 90% are singletons. Sample: PBMCs. These receptors originate from a man aged 30-40 years in good health and CMV-seronegative.

The chain has TRBV6-1 and TRBJ2-7, with D unclear. Trimming shortened V by 6 bases and J by 1 base, and 13 bases separated the two germline ends. The CDR3 has 14 residues. Germline CDR1 and CDR2: MNHNS and SASEGT. CDR3 region: CASSAPWRSYEQYF. CDR3 DNA sequence: TGTGCCAGCAGCGCCCCCTGGCGGTCCTACGAGCAGTACTTC.

V usage is TRBV6-1 and J usage is TRBJ2-3, with 11 bases lining up with TRBD2. The CDR3 spans 17 residues. With V trimmed by 2 bases and J by 0 bases, 4 bases remained unmatched. CDR1 is MNHNS and CDR2 is SASEGT in the germline V gene. In DNA, the CDR3 is TGTGCCAGCAGTGAAAGGACTAGCGGGCCTAGCACAGATACGCAGTATTTT. Translating gives CASSERTSGPSTDTQYF.

This chain connects TRBV19 to TRBJ2-5; D may be TRBD1 (5 bases). The CDR3 is 15 amino acids. V was cut by 3 bases and J by 2 bases, with 13 bases left in between. Per germline, CDR1 LNHDA and CDR2 SQIVND (reference sequence). The CDR3 sequence is CASSMTAGLQETQYF. For the CDR3, the DNA is TGTGCCAGTAGTATGACAGCCGGCCTGCAAGAGACCCAGTACTTC.

The rearrangement uses TRBV28 and TRBJ2-7, with 10 bases identical to TRBD1. The CDR3 length is 15 residues. Germline V gene lookup returns CDR1 MDHEN and CDR2 SYDVKM. V gave up 5 bases and J gave up 0 bases; unmatched junction bases: 4. The CDR3 DNA is TGTGCCAGCAGTGACGGGACAGGGGCCTCCTACGAGCAGTACTTC. Translated, it gives CASSDGTGASYEQYF.

This clone is a singleton in its sample. The rearrangement joins TRBV5-1 to TRBJ2-5; perhaps TRBD1 as D (5 bases). This CDR3 region has 15 residues. With 1 base removed from V and 3 bases from J, the gap between germline ends came to 13 bases. In germline, CDR1 is SGHRS, CDR2 YFSETQ. CDR3: CASSLQSGPEETQYF. The CDR3 nucleotides read TGCGCCAGCAGCTTGCAGTCAGGGCCAGAAGAGACCCAGTACTTC.

The chain joins TRBV7-3 to TRBJ2-1, with D maybe TRBD1 (6 bases). From germline, CDR1 is SGHTA and CDR2 FQGTGA. The V and J ends lost 5 bases and 6 bases respectively, with 14 bases between them. This CDR3 region has 14 residues. CDR3 DNA sequence: TGTGCCAGCAGCCCGGGACAACCTCTCAATGAGCAGTTCTTC. Translated, it gives CASSPGQPLNEQFF. The complete variable domain, with remaining parts taken from reference TRBV7-3 and TRBJ2-1, reads GAGVSQTPSNKVTEKGKYVELRCDPISGHTALYWYRQSLGQGPEFLIYFQGTGAADDSGLPNDRFFAVRPEGSVSTLKIQRTERGDSAVYLCASSPGQPLNEQFFGPGTRLTVL.

The rearrangement joins TRBV28 to TRBJ2-7; TRBD2 matches at 8 bases. In germline, CDR1 is MDHEN, CDR2 SYDVKM. The CDR3 runs to 16 residues. Trimming at V came to 3 bases and at J to 0 bases, leaving 7 bases not matched to a gene. Written as DNA, the CDR3 is TGTGCCAGCAGTTTGCCTATAGCGGGGCACTCCTACGAGCAGTACTTC. Residues: CASSLPIAGHSYEQYF. The variable domain in full, with the rest retrieved from reference TRBV28 and TRBJ2-7, is DVKVTQSSRYLVKRTGEKVFLECVQDMDHENMFWYRQDPGLGLRLIYFSYDVKMKEKGDIPEGYSVSREKKERFSLILESASTNQTSMYLCASSLPIAGHSYEQYFGPGTRLTVT.

The chain couples TRBV5-1 to TRBJ2-2; D might be TRBD1 (5 bases). Deletions cut 1 base from V and 1 base from J, with 8 bases between. Germline CDR1 SGHRS, CDR2 YFSETQ. This CDR3 region has 15 residues. The CDR3, as DNA: TGCGCCAGCAGCTTGCAGGGTCAGAACACCGGGGAGCTGTTTTTT. Translation: CASSLQGQNTGELFF.

The chain is built from TRBV28 and TRBJ1-1; TRBD1 matches at 8 bases. Germline CDR1 and CDR2: MDHEN and SYDVKM. V gave up 6 bases and J gave up 1 base; unmatched junction bases: 19. This CDR3 has 19 residues. CDR3 sequence (DNA): TGTGCCAGCAGGGTTTCTCCCAGGGGGCGTTGGGACTCGAACACTGAAGCTTTCTTT. This encodes CASRVSPRGRWDSNTEAFF.

The chain joins TRBV7-3 to TRBJ2-5; 7 nucleotides line up with TRBD1. V was clipped by 0 bases and J by 2 bases; unmatched bases: 9. Germline-derived CDR1 and CDR2 are SGHTA and FQGTGA. The CDR3 has 17 residues. The CDR3: CASSLTTGTEVQETQYF. In nucleotides, the CDR3 is TGTGCCAGCAGCTTAACGACCGGGACAGAAGTTCAAGAGACCCAGTACTTC.

This chain connects TRBV19 to TRBJ2-1; possible D gene TRBD2, 5 bases. The CDR3 is made up of 13 amino acids. CDR1 is LNHDA and CDR2 is SQIVND in the germline V gene (reference sequence). Trimming stripped 1 base from V and 12 bases from J, with 13 bases between. This CDR3 is CASSIGTGRGQFF. For the CDR3, the DNA is TGTGCCAGTAGTATAGGGACGGGTCGGGGGCAGTTCTTC.

The chain has TRBV7-9 and TRBJ2-5, with D perhaps TRBD1 (6 bases). V shed 4 bases and J shed 5 bases, with 20 bases lying between them. Germline CDR1 is SEHNR and CDR2 is FQNEAQ (reference sequence). The CDR3 consists of 16 residues. DNA for the CDR3: TGTGCCAGCAGCTCCCTAGACCGGACAGCAGGGGAGACCCAGTACTTC. This gives the protein CASSSLDRTAGETQYF.

The rearrangement uses TRBV5-1 and TRBJ1-4; no definite D call. Germline CDR1 reads SGHRS; CDR2 reads YFSETQ. The CDR3 has 16 amino acids. Trimming cost V 0 bases and J 0 bases, with 9 bases left between them. The CDR3 loop reads CASSLAELTTNEKLFF. The CDR3 DNA reads TGCGCCAGCAGCTTGGCCGAGTTAACAACTAATGAAAAACTGTTTTTT.

The CDR3 loop is CASSLAGATGPLYGYTF. CDR3 nucleotide sequence: TGTGCCAGCAGCTTGGCCGGTGCGACAGGGCCGCTCTATGGCTACACCTTC. This sequence joins TRBV5-8 and TRBJ1-2, with 7 bases fitting TRBD1. The CDR3 contains 17 residues. Germline values: CDR1 SGHTS, CDR2 YDEGEE. J lost 4 bases, V lost 0 bases, and 12 bases had no gene match.

This clone was picked up a small number of times. CDR3: CASSLGQNYGYTF. DNA of the CDR3: TGTGCCAGCAGCTTGGGTCAGAACTATGGCTACACCTTC. V usage is TRBV5-6 and J usage is TRBJ1-2; D not certain. CDR1 is SGHDT and CDR2 is YYEEEE in the germline V gene. V lost 0 bases, J lost 2 bases, and 5 bases lay in between. The CDR3 is 13 residues long.

The CDR3 DNA is TGTGCCAGCAGCCCAGAATTAACCGGGACAGGGGCAGGAGAGACCCAGTACTTC. It encodes CASSPELTGTGAGETQYF. V is TRBV4-2 and J is TRBJ2-5; 10 bases fit TRBD1. Germline V CDR1 and CDR2: LGHNA, YNFKEQ. The CDR3 totals 18 residues. The J segment lost 4 bases and the V segment lost 4 bases, leaving 15 bases of the junction unmatched.

The genes are TRBV7-3 and TRBJ2-5; TRBD2 might be the D (6 bases). V was trimmed by 2 bases and J by 0 bases, leaving 10 bases between them. Germline lookup yields CDR1 SGHTA and CDR2 FQGTGA. There are 15 residues in the CDR3. CDR3 sequence (DNA): TGTGCCAGCAGCTTAGGACTATCCTACCAAGAGACCCAGTACTTC. Its translation: CASSLGLSYQETQYF. The variable domain in full, completed from reference TRBV7-3 and TRBJ2-5, reads GAGVSQTPSNKVTEKGKYVELRCDPISGHTALYWYRQSLGQGPEFLIYFQGTGAADDSGLPNDRFFAVRPEGSVSTLKIQRTERGDSAVYLCASSLGLSYQETQYFGPGTRLLVL.

The chain links TRBV5-1 to TRBJ1-2; 9 bases are a match to TRBD1. Germline CDR1 and CDR2: SGHRS and YFSETQ. V gave up 3 bases and J gave up 5 bases; unmatched junction bases: 5. The CDR3 runs to 14 residues. CDR3 loop: CASSSGQGNYGYTF. The CDR3 coding sequence is TGCGCCAGCAGCTCTGGACAGGGGAATTATGGCTACACCTTC.

This chain uses TRBV11-2 with TRBJ1-2; 10 bases match TRBD1. The CDR3 length is 16 residues. V shed 1 base, J shed 8 bases, and the junction held 10 bases outside the gene matches. CDR1 SGHAT and CDR2 FQNNGV come from the germline V gene. The CDR3 sequence is CASSLARTGGFGGYTF. The CDR3 nucleotides are TGTGCCAGCAGCTTAGCCCGGACAGGGGGTTTTGGAGGCTACACCTTC.

This clone occurred a few times. The CDR3 bases are TGCGCCAGCAGTTCGGGACAGGGAGGCTCCTACAATGAGCAGTTCTTC. It codes for CASSSGQGGSYNEQFF. The V and J genes are TRBV10-1 and TRBJ2-1; 9 bases map to TRBD1. V was clipped by 5 bases and J by 0 bases; unmatched bases: 5. CDR1 is WNHNN, CDR2 SYGVQD, per germline (reference sequence). The CDR3 contains 16 residues.

The V call is TRBV6-6, the J call TRBJ2-5, with 7 bases fitting TRBD2. There are 15 residues in the CDR3. CDR1 and CDR2 (germline): MNHNY, SVGAGI (reference sequence). With 5 bases clipped from V and 1 base from J, the junction kept 7 bases outside the gene matches. CDR3 DNA sequence: TGTGCCAGCAGTAGACTAGCAATACCCCAAGAGACCCAGTACTTC. It encodes CASSRLAIPQETQYF.

The V gene is TRBV4-1, the J gene TRBJ2-1; TRBD2 agrees at 9 bases. CDR1 and CDR2 (germline): MGHRA, YSYEKL. V was clipped by 4 bases and J by 0 bases; unmatched bases: 7. CDR3 size: 17 residues. CDR3 nucleotides: TGCGCCAGCAGCCTCGTTCTAGCGGGAAGCTCCTACAATGAGCAGTTCTTC. Translation gives CASSLVLAGSSYNEQFF.

This rearrangement joins TRBV19 to TRBJ2-1, with D possibly matching TRBD2 (6 bases). Germline CDR1 and CDR2: LNHDA and SQIVND (reference sequence). This CDR3 has 13 amino acids. The germline V and J ends were trimmed by 6 bases and 2 bases, with 8 bases remaining between them. For the CDR3, the DNA is TGTGCCAGTAGCGGGGGACCCTACAATGAGCAGTTCTTC. Amino acids: CASSGGPYNEQFF.

The CDR3 coding sequence is TGTGCCAGCAGTTACGGGACGGGGGGGCGCCCGGACGAGCAGTACTTC. Its protein product is CASSYGTGGRPDEQYF. This chain joins TRBV6-6 and TRBJ2-7, with TRBD2 matching over 8 bases. The CDR3 contains 16 residues. From germline, CDR1 is MNHNY and CDR2 SVGAGI (reference sequence). The J segment lost 5 bases and the V segment lost 2 bases, leaving 11 bases of the junction unmatched.

This chain links TRBV5-4 with TRBJ1-1; 10 bases are a match to TRBD1. In germline, CDR1 is SGHNT, CDR2 YYREEE (reference sequence). Trimming took 4 bases from V and 8 from J; bases not matched to a gene: 8. The CDR3 covers 14 residues. The chain's CDR3 is CASSRGTGDSEAFF. The DNA of the CDR3 is TGTGCCAGCAGCCGGGGGACAGGGGATAGCGAAGCTTTCTTT.

The chain uses TRBV27 and TRBJ2-5, with 8 positions matching TRBD1. The germline V gene has CDR1 MNHEY and CDR2 SMNVEV (reference sequence). V lost 5 bases to trimming and J lost 2 bases; unmatched junction nucleotides: 7. The CDR3 totals 15 residues. In DNA form, the CDR3 reads TGTGCCAGCAGTGACCGGACAGGGAGACAAGAGACCCAGTACTTC. Protein product: CASSDRTGRQETQYF.